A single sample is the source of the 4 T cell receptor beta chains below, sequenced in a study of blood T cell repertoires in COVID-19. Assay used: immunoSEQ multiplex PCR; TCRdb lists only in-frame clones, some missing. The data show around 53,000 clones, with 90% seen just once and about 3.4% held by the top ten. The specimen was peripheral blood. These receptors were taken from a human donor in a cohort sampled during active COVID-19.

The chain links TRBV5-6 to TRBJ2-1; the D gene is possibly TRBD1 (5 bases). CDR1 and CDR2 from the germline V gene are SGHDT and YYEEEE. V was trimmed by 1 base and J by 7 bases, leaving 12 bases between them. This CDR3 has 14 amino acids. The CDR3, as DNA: TGTGCCAGCAGCTTGATCGGCAGGGCGAATGAGCAGTTCTTC. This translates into CASSLIGRANEQFF. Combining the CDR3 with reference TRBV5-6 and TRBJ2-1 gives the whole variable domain DAGVTQSPTHLIKTRGQQVTLRCSPKSGHDTVSWYQQALGQGPQFIFQYYEEEERQRGNFPDRFSGHQFPNYSSELNVNALLLGDSALYLCASSLIGRANEQFFGPGTRLTVL.

CDR3 protein: CASRQGSYEQYV. Here the CDR3 DNA reads TGTGCCAGCAGACAGGGATCCTACGAGCAGTACGTC. The V call is TRBV6-5, the J call TRBJ2-7, with D tentatively TRBD1 (6 bases). The CDR3 length is 12 residues. Trimming removed 6 bases from V and 1 base from J, with 7 bases in between. Germline CDR1 MNHEY, CDR2 SVGAGI.

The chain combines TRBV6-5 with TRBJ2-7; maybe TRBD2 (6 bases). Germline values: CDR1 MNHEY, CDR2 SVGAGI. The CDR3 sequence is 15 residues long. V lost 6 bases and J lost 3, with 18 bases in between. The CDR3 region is CASSPGQPGVYEQYF. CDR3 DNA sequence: TGTGCCAGCAGCCCCGGACAACCGGGGGTCTACGAGCAGTACTTC.

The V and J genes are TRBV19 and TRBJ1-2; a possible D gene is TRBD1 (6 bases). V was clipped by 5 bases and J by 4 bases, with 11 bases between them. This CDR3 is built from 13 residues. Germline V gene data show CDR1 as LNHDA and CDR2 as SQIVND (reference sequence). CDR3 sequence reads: CASSVTGIYGYTF. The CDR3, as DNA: TGTGCCAGTAGTGTCACAGGGATCTATGGCTACACCTTC.